This record concerns one T cell receptor (beta chain) sequence. This entry belongs to a study of blood T cell repertoires in COVID-19. Study overall: Nucleic acid was either cDNA or gDNA, and it came from T cells, B-cell-depleted T cells, or PBMCs.

The CDR3 is 16 residues long. Losses at the gene ends were 0 bases for V and 3 bases for J; bases not matched to a gene: 6. Germline CDR1 reads SGHNT; CDR2 reads YYREEE (reference sequence). Measured with immunoSEQ multiplex PCR; TCRdb has only the in-frame clones, and not every one. Of some 370,000 clones listed, roughly 87% are singletons. This study enrolled people aged about 18 to 90 from about 24 US geographic areas. Categorization into cohorts depended on clinical history that participants reported. The chain is built from TRBV5-4 and TRBJ2-3, with 8 positions matching TRBD2. The sample comprised PBMCs or T cells enriched from blood (not recorded which). The sequence came from a woman in her fifties or sixties who had recovered from COVID-19. Here the CDR3 reads CASSLGLAGPTDTQYF. The DNA of the CDR3 is TGTGCCAGCAGCTTGGGGCTAGCGGGCCCGACAGATACGCAGTATTTT.